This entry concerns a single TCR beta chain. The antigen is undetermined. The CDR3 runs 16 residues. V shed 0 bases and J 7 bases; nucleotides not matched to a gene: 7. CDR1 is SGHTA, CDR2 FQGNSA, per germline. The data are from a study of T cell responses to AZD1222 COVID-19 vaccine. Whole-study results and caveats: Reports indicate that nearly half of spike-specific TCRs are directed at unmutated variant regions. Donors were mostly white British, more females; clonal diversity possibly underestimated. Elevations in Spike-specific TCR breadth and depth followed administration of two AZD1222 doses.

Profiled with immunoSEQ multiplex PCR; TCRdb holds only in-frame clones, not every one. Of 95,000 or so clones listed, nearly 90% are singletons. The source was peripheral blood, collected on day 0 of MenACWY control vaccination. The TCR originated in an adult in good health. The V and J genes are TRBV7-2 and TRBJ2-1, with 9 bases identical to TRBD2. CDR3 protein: CASSLAGTSIINEQFF. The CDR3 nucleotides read TGTGCCAGCAGCTTAGCAGGGACTAGCATTATAAATGAGCAGTTCTTC.